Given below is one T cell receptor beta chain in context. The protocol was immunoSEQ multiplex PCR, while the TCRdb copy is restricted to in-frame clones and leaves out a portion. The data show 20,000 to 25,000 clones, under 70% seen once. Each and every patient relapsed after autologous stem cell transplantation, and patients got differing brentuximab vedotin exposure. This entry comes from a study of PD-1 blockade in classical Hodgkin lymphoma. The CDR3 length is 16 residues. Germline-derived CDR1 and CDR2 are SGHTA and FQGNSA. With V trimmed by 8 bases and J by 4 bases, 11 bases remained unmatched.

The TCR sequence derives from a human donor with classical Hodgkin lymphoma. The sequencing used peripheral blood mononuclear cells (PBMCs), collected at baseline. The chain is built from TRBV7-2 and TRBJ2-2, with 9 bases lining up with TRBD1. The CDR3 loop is CASAFAGTGPTGELFF. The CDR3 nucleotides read TGTGCCAGCGCCTTTGCCGGGACAGGGCCCACCGGGGAGCTGTTTTTT.